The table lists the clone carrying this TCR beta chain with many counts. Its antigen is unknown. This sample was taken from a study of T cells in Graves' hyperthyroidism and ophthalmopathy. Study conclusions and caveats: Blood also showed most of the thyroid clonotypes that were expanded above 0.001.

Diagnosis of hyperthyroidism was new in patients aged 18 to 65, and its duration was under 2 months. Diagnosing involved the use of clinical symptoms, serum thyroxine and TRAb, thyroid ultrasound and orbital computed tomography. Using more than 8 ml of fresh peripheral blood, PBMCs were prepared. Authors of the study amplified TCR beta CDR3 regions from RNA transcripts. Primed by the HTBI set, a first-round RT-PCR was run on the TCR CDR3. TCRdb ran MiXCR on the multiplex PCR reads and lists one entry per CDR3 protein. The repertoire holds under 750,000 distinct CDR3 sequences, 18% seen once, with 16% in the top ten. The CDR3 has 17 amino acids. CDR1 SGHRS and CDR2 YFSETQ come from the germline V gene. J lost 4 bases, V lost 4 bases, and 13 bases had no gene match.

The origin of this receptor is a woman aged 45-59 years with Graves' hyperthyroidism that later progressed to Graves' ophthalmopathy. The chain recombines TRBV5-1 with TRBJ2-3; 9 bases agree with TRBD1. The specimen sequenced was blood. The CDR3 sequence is CASSLIQGGQGADTQYF. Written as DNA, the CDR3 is TGCGCCAGCAGCCTAATCCAAGGGGGACAGGGAGCAGATACGCAGTATTTT.